The 11 T cell receptor beta chains listed next were all sequenced from one sample in a study of tumor-infiltrating lymphocytes in primary liver carcinoma. Out of unsorted whole blood came the blood RNA, and germline DNA was extracted as well. cDNA specific to TCR beta was made from approximately 0.55 ug of total RNA, with a constant-region primer employed for priming. Three nested multiplex PCR rounds, a slightly modified ARM-PCR method, built the TCR beta libraries. A C-beta reverse primer and TRBV1-TRBV30 forward primers served in each of the first two PCR rounds, at around 10 cycles apiece. TCRdb re-analysed the multiplex PCR reads in MiXCR, keeping a single row per CDR3 protein. The repertoire holds around 210,000 distinct CDR3 sequences, roughly two thirds seen once, with about 7.1% in the top ten. The sample comprised peripheral blood. The receptor source for this set is a woman aged 55 to 70 with primary liver carcinoma and hepatitis B virus infection.

Points on this clonotype: A read error is likely, as this CDR3 ends without the conserved phenylalanine or tryptophan. The chain carries TRBV18 and TRBJ2-3; no clear D. The V and J ends lost 4 bases and 5 bases respectively, with 7 bases between them. The CDR3 spans 12 residues. Germline V CDR1 and CDR2: KGHSH, LQKENI. The DNA of the CDR3 is TGTGCCAGCTCACAGGGCAGAGATACGCAGTATATT. Translated: CASSQGRDTQYI.

This rearrangement joins TRBV28 to TRBJ2-3; 11 bases match TRBD2. J lost 2 bases, V lost 7 bases, and 11 bases had no gene match. Germline CDR1 MDHEN, CDR2 SYDVKM. There are 17 residues in the CDR3. CDR3 sequence reads: CASTSPASGRFTDTQYF. CDR3 nucleotides: TGTGCCAGCACCTCTCCCGCTAGCGGGAGGTTCACAGATACGCAGTATTTT.

This clonotype was counted ten times or more. The rearrangement joins TRBV10-2 to TRBJ1-1; weak D call: TRBD1 (6 bases). This CDR3 region has 15 residues. Between the trimmed V and J ends, which lost 0 bases and 11 bases, there was a span of 19 bases. Germline V gives CDR1 WSHSY, CDR2 SAAADI. CDR3 coding DNA: TGCGCCAGCAGTGAGTCGGGGGGGCTGGCCGCAGAGGCTTTCTTT. Encoded protein: CASSESGGLAAEAFF.

This clonotype was recorded only once. Since a much larger clone is just one base distant, this may be a read error. The chain employs TRBV6-1 and TRBJ2-3; D might be TRBD1 (5 bases). V was clipped by 5 bases and J by 2 bases, with 14 bases between them. Germline V gene data show CDR1 as MNHNS and CDR2 as SASEGT. CDR3 length equals 15 residues. This CDR3 reads CASSLSRASTDTQYF. The CDR3 region has the DNA TGTGCCAGCAGTCTGAGCAGGGCTTCCACAGATACGCAGTATTTT.

The chain recombines TRBV28 with TRBJ2-1; D possibly corresponds to TRBD1 (6 bases). The CDR3 is 13 residues long. The ends were cut back, 3 bases at V and 9 bases at J, with 12 bases in the middle. CDR1 MDHEN and CDR2 SYDVKM come from the germline V gene. CDR3 DNA sequence: TGTGCCAGCAGTTTTTGGGGGCAGGGTGAGCAGTTCTTC. Translating it yields CASSFWGQGEQFF. The variable domain in full, with the rest retrieved from reference TRBV28 and TRBJ2-1, is DVKVTQSSRYLVKRTGEKVFLECVQDMDHENMFWYRQDPGLGLRLIYFSYDVKMKEKGDIPEGYSVSREKKERFSLILESASTNQTSMYLCASSFWGQGEQFFGPGTRLTVL.

On this clonotype itself: A junction end diverges from the germline sequence, so it may reflect a read error. The CDR3 is CSVEGPTGDQVTQYF. In nucleotides, the CDR3 is TGCAGCGTTGAAGGCCCAACAGGGGACCAAGTGACCCAGTACTTT. The chain is built from TRBV29-1 and TRBJ2-5; 7 bases agree with TRBD1. The CDR3 has 15 amino acids. Germline V gene sequence: CDR1 SQVTM, CDR2 ANQGSEA.

This clonotype was found many times. The rearrangement joins TRBV12-3 or TRBV12-4 to TRBJ2-7, with no clear D. V was cut by 3 bases and J by 3 bases, with 3 bases left in between. The CDR3 covers 11 residues. CDR3 bases: TGTGCCAGCAGTTTGAACTACGAGCAGTACTTC. The encoded protein is CASSLNYEQYF.

Ten or more counts support this clonotype. The genes are TRBV7-9 and TRBJ2-5; 10 bases fit TRBD2. With V trimmed by 3 bases and J by 4 bases, 8 bases remained unmatched. Germline CDR1 is SEHNR and CDR2 is FQNEAQ (reference sequence). The CDR3 length is 16 residues. This chain's CDR3 is CASSFIAGGSGETQYF. As DNA, the CDR3 is TGTGCCAGCAGCTTTATAGCGGGAGGATCGGGAGAGACCCAGTACTTC.

A word on this clonotype: A read error is likely, as this CDR3 ends without the conserved phenylalanine or tryptophan. The chain carries TRBV4-1 and TRBJ2-7; D unresolved. Germline assignment: CDR1 MGHRA and CDR2 YSYEKL. V lost 0 bases and J lost 0, with 9 bases in between. The CDR3 totals 15 residues. CDR3 DNA sequence: TGCGCCAGCAGCCAAGATCGAAATATCTCCTACGAGCAGTACCTC. It yields the protein CASSQDRNISYEQYL.

The V call is TRBV5-1, the J call TRBJ2-2; TRBD1 matches 7 bases. CDR1 and CDR2 (germline): SGHRS, YFSETQ. The CDR3 length is 15 residues. Trimming cost V 2 bases and J 5 bases; bases outside gene matches: 6. CDR3 nucleotides: TGCGCCAGCAGCTTAAACAGGGGTGGAACCGGGGAGCTGTTTTTT. Protein product: CASSLNRGGTGELFF.

This clonotype was picked up a small number of times. Just one base apart from a much larger clone, this may be a read error. This sequence joins TRBV6-1 and TRBJ1-2; D may be TRBD1 (6 bases). Trimming pared 6 bases from V and 7 bases from J, leaving 18 bases between. Per the germline V gene, CDR1 is MNHNS and CDR2 is SASEGT. CDR3 length equals 14 residues. CDR3 bases: TGTGCCAGCAGAGAGGGGGGGGGTAGCCCTGGCTACACCTTC. Its translation is CASREGGGSPGYTF.